The 28 T cell receptor beta chains listed next were all sequenced from one sample in a study of OX40 agonist ivuxolimab in advanced cancers. Some clones are missing from TCRdb's copy, which holds only in-frame ones; the method was immunoSEQ multiplex PCR. The sample includes tens of thousands of clones, less than 90% of them seen just once. Sequencing used CD4+ or CD8+ T cells sorted from blood, obtained in a trial of the OX40 agonist ivuxolimab. The receptors shown here come from an adult with an advanced solid tumor such as melanoma, head and neck, liver or kidney cancer.

This chain uses TRBV4-2 with TRBJ1-4; D not resolved. CDR1 and CDR2 from the germline V gene are LGHNA and YNFKEQ. This CDR3 comprises 19 residues. V was trimmed by 0 bases and J by 5 bases, leaving 22 bases between them. The CDR3 coding sequence is TGTGCCAGCAGCCAAGATCTTCGGACCGACCTGGGAGGAAATGAAAAACTGTTTTTT. Translating gives CASSQDLRTDLGGNEKLFF.

Notes on this clone: Other DNA sequences of this sample code for an identical CDR3. This chain uses TRBV18 with TRBJ2-7; TRBD2 aligns across 10 bases. V shed 3 bases, J shed 0 bases, and the junction held 2 bases outside the gene matches. Germline CDR1 and CDR2: KGHSH and LQKENI. CDR3 size: 15 residues. The CDR3 DNA reads as TGTGCCAGCTCACCCCTAGCGGGAGCCTCCTACGAGCAGTACTTC. Amino acid sequence: CASSPLAGASYEQYF.

The chain combines TRBV6-5 with TRBJ1-6, with D unclear. Deletions cut 0 bases from V and 12 bases from J, with 12 bases between. The germline CDR1 and CDR2 sequences are MNHEY and SVGAGI. The CDR3 runs 14 residues. In nucleotides, the CDR3 is TGTGCCAGCAGTTACTCAGGAGTAGGAGAACCCCTCCACTTT. This gives the protein CASSYSGVGEPLHF.

The genes are TRBV6-6 and TRBJ2-7, with 7 positions matching TRBD1. Unmatched junction bases numbered 11, after V lost 6 bases and J lost 0 bases. The V gene's germline CDR1 is MNHNY and CDR2 SVGAGI (reference sequence). This CDR3 is 16 amino acids long. The CDR3 is CASSPRGPPDSYEQYF. CDR3 nucleotides: TGTGCCAGCAGCCCAAGGGGGCCCCCCGACTCCTACGAGCAGTACTTC.

This rearrangement joins TRBV19 to TRBJ2-5, with 10 bases identical to TRBD2. The CDR3 is 16 amino acids. Germline-derived CDR1 and CDR2 are LNHDA and SQIVND (reference sequence). With V trimmed by 2 bases and J by 2 bases, 5 bases remained unmatched. CDR3 nucleotide sequence: TGTGCCAGTAGTATAACCACTAGCGGGGTACAAGAGACCCAGTACTTC. Its protein is CASSITTSGVQETQYF.

V gene TRBV28 combines with J gene TRBJ1-2; D is unresolved. V lost 5 bases to trimming and J lost 1 base, with 14 bases between them. Germline values: CDR1 MDHEN, CDR2 SYDVKM. The length of the CDR3 is 15 residues. The CDR3 sequence: CASSGLEGYNYGYTF. DNA for the CDR3: TGTGCCAGCAGTGGCCTGGAGGGCTATAACTATGGCTACACCTTC.

The rearrangement links TRBV5-5 to TRBJ1-5; D uncertain. V dropped 0 bases and J dropped 6 bases, with 16 bases sitting between them. Germline CDR1 SGHKS, CDR2 YYEKEE (reference sequence). There are 16 residues in the CDR3. The CDR3 DNA reads as TGTGCCAGCAGCTTGGGCTCTATGAGCTCGGGTCAGCCCCAGCATTTT. This codes for CASSLGSMSSGQPQHF.

The chain employs TRBV5-1 and TRBJ1-1; D is possibly TRBD1 (6 bases). V was trimmed by 4 bases and J by 4 bases, leaving 14 bases between them. The CDR3 is 14 amino acids. Per germline, CDR1 SGHRS and CDR2 YFSETQ. The CDR3, as DNA: TGCGCCAGCAGCGACCCACAGGGCCGCACTGAAGCTTTCTTT. Its translation is CASSDPQGRTEAFF. Variable domain in full (rest from reference TRBV5-1 and TRBJ1-1): KAGVTQTPRYLIKTRGQQVTLSCSPISGHRSVSWYQQTPGQGLQFLFEYFSETQRNKGNFPGRFSGRQFSNSRSEMNVSTLELGDSALYLCASSDPQGRTEAFFGQGTRLTVV.

The chain combines TRBV19 with TRBJ2-1, with 10 positions matching TRBD1. Germline loops: CDR1 LNHDA, CDR2 SQIVND (reference sequence). The trim removed 4 bases at V and 4 bases at J, leaving 7 bases unmatched. CDR3 length: 16 residues. The CDR3 DNA sequence: TGTGCCAGTAGTACGGGACAGGGGCCCGGGTACAATGAGCAGTTCTTC. It encodes CASSTGQGPGYNEQFF.

There are a few counts of this clone. The chain recombines TRBV28 with TRBJ1-3; D gene unclear. Germline assignment: CDR1 MDHEN and CDR2 SYDVKM. This CDR3 contains 12 residues. The V gene lost 3 bases and the J gene lost 4 bases, with 4 bases spanning the gap. The CDR3 region is CASSFPGNTIYF. The CDR3 coding sequence is TGTGCCAGCAGTTTCCCCGGAAACACCATATATTTT.

This chain links TRBV18 with TRBJ1-4; D gene unclear. Per germline, CDR1 KGHSH and CDR2 LQKENI. V was shortened by 3 bases and J by 4 bases, with 6 bases between the two germline ends. The CDR3 has 13 residues. This chain's CDR3 is CASSPANNEKLFF. The CDR3 DNA reads TGTGCCAGCTCACCGGCGAATAATGAAAAACTGTTTTTT.

This sequence joins TRBV18 and TRBJ2-3; no reliable D call. Trimming left V 0 bases short and J 1 base short, with 11 bases between. Germline V CDR1 and CDR2: KGHSH, LQKENI. This CDR3 comprises 16 residues. The CDR3 here is CASSPPGQRGTDTQYF. CDR3 DNA: TGTGCCAGCTCACCACCAGGGCAGCGTGGCACAGATACGCAGTATTTT.

The chain employs TRBV19 and TRBJ2-5; 10 nucleotides line up with TRBD1. The tail of the sequence fits TRBJ2-7 better, so the J call may be wrong. Germline CDR1 LNHDA, CDR2 SQIVND (reference sequence). This CDR3 comprises 15 residues. This CDR3 is CASSIGTGAPYEQYF. The CDR3, as DNA: TGTGCCAGTAGTATTGGGACAGGGGCCCCCTACGAGCAGTACTTC.

This chain joins TRBV19 and TRBJ2-1, with TRBD2 identical over 10 bases. Unmatched junction bases numbered 11, after V lost 6 bases and J lost 3 bases. In germline, CDR1 is LNHDA, CDR2 SQIVND (reference sequence). The CDR3 is made up of 17 amino acids. CDR3 bases: TGTGCCAGTAGCCGTGAGCGGGGGGGCCTCTACTACAATGAGCAGTTCTTC. This sequence encodes CASSRERGGLYYNEQFF.

CDR3 nucleotide sequence: TGTGCCAGCAGTTTTTCCCGATACAATGAGCAGTTCTTC. It translates to CASSFSRYNEQFF. J is TRBJ2-1 and V is TRBV27; D is ambiguous. This CDR3 spans 13 amino acids. The germline V and J ends were trimmed by 3 bases and 4 bases, with 7 bases remaining between them. Germline V gene data show CDR1 as MNHEY and CDR2 as SMNVEV (reference sequence).

The chain employs TRBV18 and TRBJ2-7; D perhaps matches TRBD2 (6 bases). Between the trimmed V and J ends, which lost 2 bases and 0 bases, there was a span of 14 bases. This CDR3 comprises 16 residues. CDR1 is KGHSH, CDR2 LQKENI, per germline. The chain's CDR3 is CASSPLAAEISYEQYF. The CDR3 DNA follows: TGTGCCAGCTCACCATTAGCGGCGGAGATCTCCTACGAGCAGTACTTC.

This sequence joins TRBV18 and TRBJ2-7; 9 bases are shared with TRBD2. CDR3 length: 15 amino acids. Germline V lookup: CDR1 KGHSH, CDR2 LQKENI. V shed 3 bases and J 5 bases; nucleotides not matched to a gene: 8. CDR3 bases: TGTGCCAGCTCACCTACTTTTAGCGGGAGTGACGAGCAGTACTTC. Amino acids: CASSPTFSGSDEQYF.

The CDR3 nucleotides read TGCGCCAGCAGCCTATCAGGATACTCCTACGAGCAGTACTTC. Its translation is CASSLSGYSYEQYF. J is TRBJ2-7 and V is TRBV5-1; the D is unclear. This CDR3 is built from 14 residues. Deletions cut 4 bases from V and 0 bases from J, with 11 bases between. Looked up from germline, CDR1 is SGHRS and CDR2 is YFSETQ.

The rearrangement uses TRBV5-4 and TRBJ2-1, with TRBD2 identical over 10 bases. This CDR3 spans 16 amino acids. The junction had 7 bases not matched to a gene; V was cut back by 0 bases and J by 7 bases. Germline V gives CDR1 SGHNT, CDR2 YYREEE (reference sequence). The CDR3 DNA reads TGTGCCAGCAGCTTGGGGGTAGCGGGAGGTGGGAATGAGCAGTTCTTC. Translation gives CASSLGVAGGGNEQFF.

The rearrangement joins TRBV15 to TRBJ2-3; TRBD1 matches at 9 bases. Germline V gene sequence: CDR1 LNHNV, CDR2 YYDKDF (reference sequence). The CDR3 has 15 residues. J lost 4 bases, V lost 3 bases, and 5 bases had no gene match. CDR3 region: CATSRDRGLPDTQYF. CDR3 DNA sequence: TGTGCCACCAGCAGGGACAGGGGTTTGCCAGATACGCAGTATTTT.

The table lists this clone with a count of one. One junction end disagrees with the germline gene, perhaps due to a read error. The chain is built from TRBV5-1 and TRBJ2-2; a weak D match, TRBD1 (5 bases). Germline V gene data show CDR1 as SGHRS and CDR2 as YFSETQ. This CDR3 is 13 amino acids long. CDR3 in DNA: TGCGCCAGCAGACCAGGGCTCACCTGGGAGCTGTTTTTT. It translates to CASRPGLTWELFF.

The J gene is TRBJ1-1, the V gene TRBV19; maybe TRBD1 (6 bases). CDR3 length: 15 amino acids. Germline assignment: CDR1 LNHDA and CDR2 SQIVND (reference sequence). V was cut by 7 bases and J by 11 bases, with 26 bases left in between. As DNA, the CDR3 is TGTGCCAGTACCCCAAGGGGGGCCCCCGTGACTAATGCTTTCTTT. It translates to CASTPRGAPVTNAFF.

Notes on this clone: At the DNA level, this CDR3 is encoded by other sequences in the same sample as well. The chain uses TRBV5-1 and TRBJ1-2; no clear D gene. The CDR3 covers 14 residues. Germline CDR1 is SGHRS and CDR2 is YFSETQ. V lost 1 base to trimming and J lost 0 bases, with 7 bases between them. The CDR3 reads CASSLTGSNYGYTF. Written as DNA, the CDR3 is TGCGCCAGCAGCTTGACGGGGTCTAACTATGGCTACACCTTC.

Points on this clone: This specimen includes other DNA sequences encoding the same CDR3. The chain employs TRBV7-9 and TRBJ2-3; no clear D. This CDR3 comprises 14 residues. Germline V gene lookup returns CDR1 SEHNR and CDR2 FQNEAQ (reference sequence). The V gene lost 6 bases and the J gene lost 1 base, with 11 bases spanning the gap. The CDR3 sequence is CASSFTSGTDTQYF. CDR3 DNA sequence: TGTGCCAGCAGTTTCACTTCTGGCACAGATACGCAGTATTTT.

The rearrangement joins TRBV28 to TRBJ1-1; D is perhaps TRBD1 (6 bases). CDR1 MDHEN and CDR2 SYDVKM come from the germline V gene. This CDR3 spans 15 amino acids. V was pared by 6 bases and J by 4 bases, with 18 bases between. The CDR3 region has the DNA TGTGCCAGCAGGGTCGGCAGGGGCATTACCACTGAAGCTTTCTTT. Encoded protein: CASRVGRGITTEAFF. Supplemented by reference TRBV28 and TRBJ1-1, the full variable domain reads DVKVTQSSRYLVKRTGEKVFLECVQDMDHENMFWYRQDPGLGLRLIYFSYDVKMKEKGDIPEGYSVSREKKERFSLILESASTNQTSMYLCASRVGRGITTEAFFGQGTRLTVV.

This chain connects TRBV9 to TRBJ1-2; D gene ambiguous. Germline loops: CDR1 SGDLS, CDR2 YYNGEE. V lost 4 bases and J lost 5, with 21 bases in between. This CDR3 is built from 16 residues. The CDR3 here is CASSSERARSVYGYTF. The CDR3 region has the DNA TGTGCCAGCAGCTCCGAAAGAGCGCGGTCAGTTTATGGCTACACCTTC.

The V and J genes are TRBV15 and TRBJ1-1; D is unclear. The CDR3 length is 15 residues. Trimming shortened V by 1 base and J by 7 bases, and 16 bases separated the two germline ends. Germline-derived CDR1 and CDR2 are LNHNV and YYDKDF (reference sequence). This chain's CDR3 is CATSRARSLDGEAFF. The CDR3 DNA follows: TGTGCCACCAGCAGAGCACGGTCTTTGGACGGTGAAGCTTTCTTT.

This clone was seen only a few times. The rearrangement links TRBV7-3 to TRBJ1-2, with D unresolved. Germline V lookup: CDR1 SGHTA, CDR2 FQGTGA. The CDR3 runs 13 residues. Deletions cut 2 bases from V and 6 bases from J, with 10 bases between. This CDR3 reads CASSLQIGDGYTF. The CDR3 nucleotides read TGTGCCAGCAGCTTACAGATCGGGGATGGCTACACCTTC.